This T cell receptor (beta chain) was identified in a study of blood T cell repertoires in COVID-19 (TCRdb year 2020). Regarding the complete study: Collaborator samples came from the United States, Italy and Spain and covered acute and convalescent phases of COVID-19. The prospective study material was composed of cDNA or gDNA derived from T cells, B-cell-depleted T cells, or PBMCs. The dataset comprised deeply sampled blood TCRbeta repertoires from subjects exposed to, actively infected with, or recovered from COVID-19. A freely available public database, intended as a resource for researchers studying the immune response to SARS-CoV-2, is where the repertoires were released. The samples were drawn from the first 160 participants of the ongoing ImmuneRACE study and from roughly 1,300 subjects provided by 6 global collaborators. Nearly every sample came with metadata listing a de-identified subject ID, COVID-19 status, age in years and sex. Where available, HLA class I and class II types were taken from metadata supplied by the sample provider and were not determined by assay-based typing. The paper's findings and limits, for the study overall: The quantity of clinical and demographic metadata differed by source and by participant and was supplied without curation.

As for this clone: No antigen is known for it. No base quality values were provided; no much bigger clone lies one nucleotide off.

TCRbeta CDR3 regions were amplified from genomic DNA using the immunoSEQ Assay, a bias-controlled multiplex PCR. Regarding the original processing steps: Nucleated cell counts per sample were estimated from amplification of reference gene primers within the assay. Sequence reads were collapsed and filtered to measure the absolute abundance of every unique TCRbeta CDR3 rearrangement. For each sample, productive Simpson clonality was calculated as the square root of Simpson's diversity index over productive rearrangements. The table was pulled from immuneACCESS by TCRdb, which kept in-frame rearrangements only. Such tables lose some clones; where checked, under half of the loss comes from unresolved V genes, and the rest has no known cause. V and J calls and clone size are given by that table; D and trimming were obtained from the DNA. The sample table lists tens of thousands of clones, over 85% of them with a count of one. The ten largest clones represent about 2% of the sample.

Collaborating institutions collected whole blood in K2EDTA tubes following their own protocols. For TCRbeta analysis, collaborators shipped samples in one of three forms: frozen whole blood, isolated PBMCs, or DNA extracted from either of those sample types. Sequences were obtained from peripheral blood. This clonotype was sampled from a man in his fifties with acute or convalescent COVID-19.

The DNA is TGTGCCAGCAGCTGGGGAGCGGGAGGGTTCTACAATGAGCAGTTCTTC. It codes for CASSWGAGGFYNEQFF. Recombination joined TRBV3-1 (or the pseudogene TRBV3-2) with TRBJ2-1, and 10 junctional nucleotides match TRBD2. Trimming leaves V shorter by 5 bases and J shorter by 3 bases, with the junction holding 7 bases beyond the gene matches. The CDR3 numbers 16 residues from cysteine through phenylalanine. Here the CDR3 DNA is all that survives: 48 bases in frame from base 1. CDR1 and CDR2 are read off the germline V gene (reference sequence) as LGHDT and YNNKEL.